One sample yielded the 25 T cell receptor beta chains listed below, sequenced in a study of T cells after yellow fever vaccination. TCRdb re-analysed the 5' RACE reads in MiXCR, keeping a single row per CDR3 protein. The repertoire holds 620,000 or so distinct CDR3 sequences, with about 15% as singletons. Sequences were derived from PBMCs, sampled around 5 days after the first yellow fever vaccination. The receptors originated from a man aged 18 to 29 who received the YFV17D yellow fever vaccine.

This chain joins TRBV10-3 and TRBJ2-7; tentatively, D is TRBD1 (5 bases). Trimming removed 0 bases at V and 2 bases at J, with 5 bases between. Germline CDR1 reads ENHRY; CDR2 reads SYGVKD. CDR3 length: 13 residues. Here the CDR3 reads CAISESQAYEQYV. CDR3 nucleotide sequence: TGTGCCATCAGTGAGTCACAGGCCTACGAGCAGTACGTC.

V usage is TRBV18 and J usage is TRBJ1-1; maybe TRBD1 (5 bases). This CDR3 has 15 amino acids. V was trimmed by 6 bases and J by 2 bases, leaving 16 bases between them. Germline CDR1 reads KGHSH; CDR2 reads LQKENI. CDR3 sequence (DNA): TGTGCCAGCTCGCACTCCAGTTGGGGCAACACTGAAGCTTTCTTT. Protein sequence: CASSHSSWGNTEAFF.

This clonotype has more than one count but fewer than ten. The genes are TRBV20-1 and TRBJ2-6, with no clear D. CDR1 is DFQATT and CDR2 is SNEGSKA in the germline V gene (reference sequence). This CDR3 has 14 amino acids. The germline V and J ends were trimmed by 3 bases and 2 bases, with 8 bases remaining between them. The CDR3 sequence is CSASWVTGANVLTF. DNA for the CDR3: TGCAGTGCTAGTTGGGTGACTGGGGCCAACGTCCTGACTTTC.

The sample holds a few counts of this clonotype. The chain employs TRBV11-1 and TRBJ2-1; D remains ambiguous. Trimming shortened V by 5 bases and J by 0 bases, and 11 bases separated the two germline ends. This CDR3 is 15 amino acids long. From germline, CDR1 is SGHAT and CDR2 FQDESV (reference sequence). In nucleotides, the CDR3 is TGTGCCAGCAGCGCGGACCCGCGCTCCTACAATGAGCAGTTCTTC. Protein: CASSADPRSYNEQFF.

J is TRBJ1-5 and V is TRBV28; tentative D call: TRBD1 (5 bases). Germline CDR1 MDHEN, CDR2 SYDVKM. The CDR3 has 16 residues. Trimming left V 8 bases short and J 6 bases short, with 23 bases between. This CDR3 is CASLPHGEGFFQPQHF. Here the CDR3 DNA reads TGTGCCAGCTTACCTCATGGGGAGGGGTTTTTTCAGCCCCAGCATTTT.

This sequence joins TRBV20-1 and TRBJ1-2; 8 bases are a match to TRBD1. CDR1 DFQATT and CDR2 SNEGSKA come from the germline V gene (reference sequence). The CDR3 sequence is 13 residues long. Trimming removed 5 bases from V and 6 bases from J; junction bases left unmatched: 8. CDR3 residues: CSAALTGVDGYTF. CDR3 bases: TGCAGTGCTGCTCTGACAGGGGTGGATGGCTACACCTTC.

V usage is TRBV15 and J usage is TRBJ1-1; the D is unclear. Trimming took 1 base from V and 1 from J, leaving 7 bases between them. The germline gives CDR1 LNHNV, CDR2 YYDKDF (reference sequence). CDR3 length equals 14 residues. CDR3 DNA sequence: TGTGCCACCAGCAGAGGTACAGCGAACACTGAAGCTTTCTTT. Translated, it gives CATSRGTANTEAFF.

This clonotype was counted between two and nine times. This sequence joins TRBV5-1 and TRBJ2-3, with 11 bases lining up with TRBD2. From germline, CDR1 is SGHRS and CDR2 YFSETQ. CDR3 length equals 19 residues. The V and J ends lost 0 bases and 5 bases, in that order; junction bases with no gene match: 14. The CDR3 loop reads CASSLGLAGGPILGDTQYF. The DNA for the CDR3 is TGCGCCAGCAGCTTGGGTCTAGCGGGGGGACCCATCCTCGGAGATACGCAGTATTTT.

This rearrangement joins TRBV20-1 to TRBJ2-5; 11 bases fit TRBD2. V gave up 6 bases and J gave up 1 base; unmatched junction bases: 7. CDR1 and CDR2 (germline): DFQATT, SNEGSKA (reference sequence). This CDR3 is 15 amino acids long. This CDR3 is CSASTSGGFQETQYF. The DNA for the CDR3 is TGCAGTGCAAGTACTAGCGGGGGATTCCAAGAGACCCAGTACTTC.

The chain uses TRBV12-3 or TRBV12-4 and TRBJ1-5; TRBD1 matches 8 bases. This CDR3 is 14 amino acids long. V dropped 6 bases and J dropped 9; count of bases not matched to a gene: 10. CDR3 coding DNA: TGTGCCAGCAGCCCTACAGGGGGTCAGGGGCCCCAGCATTTT. Protein sequence: CASSPTGGQGPQHF.

This clonotype showed up just once. This chain links TRBV7-9 with TRBJ1-2; D ambiguous. Germline CDR1 SEHNR, CDR2 FQNEAQ (reference sequence). The CDR3 length is 15 residues. The V end was cut by 0 bases, the J end by 4 bases, with 12 bases between. CDR3 amino acids: CASSLAPGSSYGYTF. CDR3 bases: TGTGCCAGCAGCTTAGCCCCCGGGAGCTCCTATGGCTACACCTTC. Full variable domain (remainder filled in from reference TRBV7-9 and TRBJ1-2): DTGVSQNPRHKITKRGQNVTFRCDPISEHNRLYWYRQTLGQGPEFLTYFQNEAQLEKSRLLSDRFSAERPKGSFSTLEIQRTEQGDSAMYLCASSLAPGSSYGYTFGSGTRLTVV.

This sequence joins TRBV24-1 and TRBJ2-5; 7 bases align to TRBD1. V trimming: 2 bases; J trimming: 5 bases; junction bases outside the gene matches: 10. Germline V gene lookup returns CDR1 KGHDR and CDR2 SFDVKD. The CDR3 covers 16 residues. The CDR3 sequence is CATSDSLPTGPETQYF. The CDR3 DNA is TGTGCCACCAGTGATTCACTTCCGACAGGGCCGGAGACCCAGTACTTC.

The chain carries TRBV29-1 and TRBJ2-5; 12 positions match TRBD2. Germline-derived CDR1 and CDR2 are SQVTM and ANQGSEA. V lost 2 bases and J lost 0; bases outside the gene matches: 4. This CDR3 spans 16 amino acids. CDR3 DNA: TGCAGCGTTGAAACTAGCGGGGGGTGGTACCAAGAGACCCAGTACTTC. Protein product: CSVETSGGWYQETQYF.

For the CDR3, the DNA is TGTGCCAGCAGCGGGACAGGGGTTAATCAGCCCCAGCATTTT. The encoded protein is CASSGTGVNQPQHF. V is TRBV2 and J is TRBJ1-5, with TRBD1 identical over 10 bases. CDR3 length: 14 amino acids. After removal of 6 bases from V and 4 bases from J, the junction contained 3 bases not matched to a gene. CDR1 SNHLY and CDR2 FYNNEI come from the germline V gene.

This clonotype came up a few times. The chain employs TRBV7-2 and TRBJ2-1; 7 bases fit TRBD2. CDR3 length equals 15 residues. The V gene end was trimmed by 5 bases and the J gene end by 6 bases; junction bases not matched to a gene: 10. CDR1 is SGHTA and CDR2 is FQGNSA in the germline V gene. This chain's CDR3 is CASSLSRGVGNEQFF. The CDR3 DNA sequence: TGTGCCAGCAGCCTTAGTCGGGGGGTGGGCAATGAGCAGTTCTTC.

The rearrangement joins TRBV20-1 to TRBJ1-5; TRBD1 might be the D (5 bases). This CDR3 region has 16 residues. Trimming cost V 5 bases and J 3 bases, with 20 bases left between them. CDR1 is DFQATT and CDR2 is SNEGSKA in the germline V gene (reference sequence). The CDR3 is CSAPLRPGQANQPQHF. The CDR3 coding sequence is TGCAGTGCTCCACTAAGACCAGGGCAGGCCAATCAGCCCCAGCATTTT.

This clonotype showed up just a few times. The V and J genes are TRBV19 and TRBJ2-1, with D unresolved. V gave up 5 bases and J gave up 0 bases, with 11 bases separating them. CDR3 length equals 15 residues. CDR1 and CDR2 from the germline V gene are LNHDA and SQIVND (reference sequence). The CDR3 DNA reads as TGTGCCAGTAGTTTGGGGTCCGGCTCCTACAATGAGCAGTTCTTC. It yields the protein CASSLGSGSYNEQFF.

This clonotype was observed many times. This chain uses TRBV3-1 with TRBJ2-5; D is perhaps TRBD2 (6 bases). The length of the CDR3 is 14 residues. Germline values: CDR1 LGHDT, CDR2 YNNKEL (reference sequence). The germline V and J ends were trimmed by 4 bases and 7 bases, with 16 bases remaining between them. DNA for the CDR3: TGTGCCAGCAGCCCCGGGACTGACGGGAGGACCCAGTACTTC. Its protein is CASSPGTDGRTQYF.

V is TRBV28 and J is TRBJ1-2, with 10 bases matching TRBD1. The CDR3 loop spans 15 amino acids. Trimming removed 6 bases from V and 0 bases from J; junction bases left unmatched: 4. CDR1 is MDHEN, CDR2 SYDVKM, per germline. The chain's CDR3 is CASRTGGLANYGYTF. CDR3 DNA: TGTGCCAGCAGGACAGGGGGCCTGGCTAACTATGGCTACACCTTC.

This clonotype has a handful of counts. CDR3 region: CASSQVLGQNSPLHF. As DNA, the CDR3 is TGCGCCAGCAGCCAAGTTCTGGGGCAGAATTCACCCCTCCACTTT. The V call is TRBV4-3, the J call TRBJ1-6; D is possibly TRBD1 (5 bases). CDR3 length: 15 amino acids. Germline values: CDR1 LGHNA, CDR2 YSLEER. The ends were cut back, 1 base at V and 7 bases at J, with 11 bases in the middle.

CDR3 sequence (DNA): TGTGCCAGCAGCTTAACGCAGGGGGAGCAGTACGTC. Encoded protein: CASSLTQGEQYV. The chain combines TRBV11-2 with TRBJ2-7; tentatively, D is TRBD1 (6 bases). Germline assignment: CDR1 SGHAT and CDR2 FQNNGV. This CDR3 contains 12 residues. V was trimmed by 2 bases and J by 7 bases, leaving 9 bases between them.

About this clonotype: One end of the junction fails to match germline, which may point to a read error. CDR3: CRARPTRGTYNSPLHF. The CDR3 nucleotides read TGCCGTGCTCGCCCCACTAGGGGCACCTATAATTCACCCCTCCACTTT. This chain links TRBV20-1 with TRBJ1-6; D may be TRBD1 (5 bases). CDR3 length: 16 residues. CDR1 is DFQATT and CDR2 is SNEGSKA in the germline V gene (reference sequence).

In its sample, this clonotype was seen many times. This sequence joins TRBV20-1 and TRBJ2-3; 8 positions match TRBD1. CDR3 length: 12 residues. Germline V CDR1 and CDR2: DFQATT, SNEGSKA (reference sequence). Losses at the gene ends were 7 bases for V and 5 bases for J; bases not matched to a gene: 5. CDR3 amino acids: CSGQGIGDTQYF. The CDR3 nucleotides are TGCAGTGGACAGGGGATTGGAGATACGCAGTATTTT.

The rearrangement uses TRBV15 and TRBJ2-5, with TRBD2 identical over 8 bases. Looked up from germline, CDR1 is LNHNV and CDR2 is YYDKDF (reference sequence). The CDR3 runs 17 residues. Trimming removed 1 base from V and 5 bases from J; junction bases left unmatched: 12. This CDR3 reads CATSRGSTGGPGETQYF. The CDR3 DNA reads as TGTGCCACCAGCAGAGGGTCGACGGGGGGGCCCGGGGAGACCCAGTACTTC. The whole variable domain, remainder taken from reference TRBV15 and TRBJ2-5, is DAMVIQNPRYQVTQFGKPVTLSCSQTLNHNVMYWYQQKSSQAPKLLFHYYDKDFNNEADTPDNFQSRRPNTSFCFLDIRSPGLGDTAMYLCATSRGSTGGPGETQYFGPGTRLLVL.

The chain uses TRBV4-1 and TRBJ1-6; D may be TRBD1 (5 bases). Germline loops: CDR1 MGHRA, CDR2 YSYEKL. The CDR3 length is 15 residues. Trimming cost V 1 base and J 7 bases, with 11 bases left between them. CDR3 protein: CASSQAPGPNSPLHF. DNA for the CDR3: TGCGCCAGCAGCCAAGCCCCGGGACCCAATTCACCCCTCCACTTT.